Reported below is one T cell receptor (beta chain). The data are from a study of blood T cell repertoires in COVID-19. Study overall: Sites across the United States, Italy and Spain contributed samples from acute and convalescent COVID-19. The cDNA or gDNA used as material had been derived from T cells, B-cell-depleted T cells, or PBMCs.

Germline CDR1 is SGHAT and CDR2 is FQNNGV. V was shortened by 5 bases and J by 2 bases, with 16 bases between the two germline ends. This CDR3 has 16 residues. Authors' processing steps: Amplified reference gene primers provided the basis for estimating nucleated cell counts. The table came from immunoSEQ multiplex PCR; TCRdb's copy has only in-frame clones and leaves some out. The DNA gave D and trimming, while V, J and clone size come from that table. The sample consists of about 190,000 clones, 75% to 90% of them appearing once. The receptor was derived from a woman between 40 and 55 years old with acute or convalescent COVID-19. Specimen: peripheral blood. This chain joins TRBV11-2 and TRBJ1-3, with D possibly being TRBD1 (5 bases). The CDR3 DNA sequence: TGTGCCAGCAGCCGACTCGGGGGGTATCCTGGAAACACCATATATTTT. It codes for CASSRLGGYPGNTIYF.